The 27 T cell receptor beta chains presented below share a single source sample, sequenced in a study of blood T cell repertoires in COVID-19. Profiling relied on immunoSEQ multiplex PCR, and the TCRdb table lists in-frame clones only, not all of them. The sample contains under 100,000 clones, 80% of which appear only once. Sequenced sample: peripheral blood. These receptors came from a woman aged 40 to 55 with active or convalescent COVID-19.

As DNA, the CDR3 is TGTGCCAGCAGCCAAGATTGGGGAGGGGGTGGCTACACCTTC. Its protein product is CASSQDWGGGGYTF. The chain recombines TRBV3-1 (or the pseudogene TRBV3-2) with TRBJ1-2, with a tentative D call TRBD1 (6 bases). Between the trimmed V and J ends, which lost 0 bases and 7 bases, there was a span of 12 bases. The germline V gene encodes CDR1 LGHDT and CDR2 YNNKEL (reference sequence). This CDR3 contains 14 residues.

V and J are TRBV3-1 (or the pseudogene TRBV3-2) and TRBJ1-1, with D perhaps matching TRBD1 (6 bases). With 4 bases removed from V and 0 bases from J, the gap between germline ends came to 12 bases. The CDR3 extends over 15 amino acids. Per germline, CDR1 LGHDT and CDR2 YNNKEL (reference sequence). CDR3 in DNA: TGTGCCAGCAGCCCAGGACAGTTTATGAACACTGAAGCTTTCTTT. This sequence encodes CASSPGQFMNTEAFF.

The chain is built from TRBV7-3 and TRBJ2-3, with 7 bases matching TRBD2. CDR1 SGHTA and CDR2 FQGTGA come from the germline V gene. The CDR3 runs 16 residues. V lost 3 bases to trimming and J lost 2 bases; unmatched junction nucleotides: 8. Written as DNA, the CDR3 is TGTGCCAGCAGCTTCCGGGCTAGCGGTAACACAGATACGCAGTATTTT. Translating gives CASSFRASGNTDTQYF.

The genes are TRBV19 and TRBJ1-1; D possibly corresponds to TRBD1 (5 bases). In germline, CDR1 is LNHDA, CDR2 SQIVND (reference sequence). The CDR3 loop spans 15 amino acids. Deletions cut 5 bases from V and 1 base from J, with 14 bases between. CDR3 DNA: TGTGCCAGTAGTCCCCGGACACCAACGAACACTGAAGCTTTCTTT. Translation gives CASSPRTPTNTEAFF.

The chain uses TRBV3-1 (or the pseudogene TRBV3-2) and TRBJ1-1; possible D gene TRBD1, 5 bases. The CDR3 contains 14 residues. The ends were cut back, 5 bases at V and 0 bases at J, with 10 bases in the middle. The germline V gene has CDR1 LGHDT and CDR2 YNNKEL (reference sequence). Here the CDR3 DNA reads TGTGCCAGCAGCGAGGGACTGATGAACACTGAAGCTTTCTTT. This sequence encodes CASSEGLMNTEAFF.

This chain connects TRBV24-1 to TRBJ2-5; maybe TRBD2 (5 bases). CDR1 and CDR2 from the germline V gene are KGHDR and SFDVKD. V dropped 9 bases and J dropped 2 bases, with 15 bases sitting between them. This CDR3 spans 14 amino acids. CDR3 bases: TGTGCCACCTCGGACTCTCTCCTACAAGAGACCCAGTACTTC. It specifies CATSDSLLQETQYF.

The chain joins TRBV28 to TRBJ2-1; 10 nucleotides line up with TRBD1. The CDR3 loop spans 15 amino acids. The V and J ends lost 1 base and 6 bases, in that order; junction bases with no gene match: 3. Germline CDR1 and CDR2: MDHEN and SYDVKM. This chain's CDR3 is CASSLYRDRGNEQFF. CDR3 DNA: TGTGCCAGCAGTTTATATCGGGACAGGGGCAATGAGCAGTTCTTC. Full variable domain (rest looked up from reference TRBV28 and TRBJ2-1): DVKVTQSSRYLVKRTGEKVFLECVQDMDHENMFWYRQDPGLGLRLIYFSYDVKMKEKGDIPEGYSVSREKKERFSLILESASTNQTSMYLCASSLYRDRGNEQFFGPGTRLTVL.

This clone has more than one count but fewer than ten. This rearrangement joins TRBV6-5 to TRBJ1-6, with 7 bases aligning to TRBD1. The CDR3 runs to 15 residues. Germline CDR1 MNHEY, CDR2 SVGAGI. J gave up 6 bases and V 6 bases, and 8 bases lay outside the gene matches. CDR3 in DNA: TGTGCCAGCAGGAGGACACGACAGGGTAATTCACCCCTCCACTTT. This codes for CASRRTRQGNSPLHF.

By proportion, this clone is large. This chain links TRBV19 with TRBJ2-1; D might be TRBD1 (6 bases). CDR3 length equals 14 residues. Germline-derived CDR1 and CDR2 are LNHDA and SQIVND (reference sequence). The germline V and J ends were trimmed by 10 bases and 1 base, with 14 bases remaining between them. The CDR3 reads CAIARGNSYNEQFF. The CDR3 DNA reads TGTGCCATCGCCAGGGGAAATTCCTACAATGAGCAGTTCTTC.

The chain employs TRBV4-3 and TRBJ2-7; D uncertain. Germline CDR1 and CDR2: LGHNA and YSLEER. The CDR3 is 15 amino acids. Trimming took off 4 bases at V and 0 bases at J, with 13 bases between the two ends. The CDR3 sequence is CASSLTVSGSYEQYF. CDR3 nucleotides: TGCGCCAGCAGCCTAACCGTATCAGGCTCCTACGAGCAGTACTTC.

This rearrangement joins TRBV5-1 to TRBJ2-7, with D possibly matching TRBD2 (5 bases). V dropped 0 bases and J dropped 5 bases, with 12 bases sitting between them. This CDR3 is built from 14 residues. Per germline, CDR1 SGHRS and CDR2 YFSETQ. DNA of the CDR3: TGCGCCAGCAGCTTGGGGGCGGGCACCCACGAGCAGTACTTC. Amino acid sequence: CASSLGAGTHEQYF.

This clone was observed a few times. The chain joins TRBV10-1 to TRBJ2-7, with a possible D match to TRBD2 (5 bases). The CDR3 has 14 residues. Germline V gives CDR1 WNHNN, CDR2 SYGVQD (reference sequence). V lost 6 bases to trimming and J lost 0 bases, with 12 bases between them. CDR3 residues: CASRDYRGSYEQYF. The CDR3 nucleotides read TGCGCCAGCAGGGATTATCGGGGCTCCTACGAGCAGTACTTC.

V usage is TRBV5-4 and J usage is TRBJ2-1; a possible D gene is TRBD1 (5 bases). Trimming took 4 bases from V and 0 from J, leaving 8 bases between them. CDR3 length: 14 residues. The germline V gene encodes CDR1 SGHNT and CDR2 YYREEE (reference sequence). CDR3 residues: CASSPGISYNEQFF. The CDR3 nucleotides read TGTGCCAGCAGCCCAGGGATCTCCTACAATGAGCAGTTCTTC.

For the CDR3, the DNA is TGTGCCAGCAGTGACCGGGACAACTACAATGAGCAGTTCTTC. Residues: CASSDRDNYNEQFF. The V gene is TRBV27, the J gene TRBJ2-1; D is perhaps TRBD1 (6 bases). In germline, CDR1 is MNHEY, CDR2 SMNVEV (reference sequence). This CDR3 has 14 residues. Trimming shortened V by 5 bases and J by 3 bases, and 11 bases separated the two germline ends.

The chain carries TRBV11-3 and TRBJ2-3; D remains unclear. Germline V gene sequence: CDR1 SGHNT, CDR2 YENEEA. Trimming pared 4 bases from V and 4 bases from J, leaving 9 bases between. This CDR3 is 13 amino acids long. The CDR3 bases are TGTGCCAGCAGCTCCCGCCGGTCAGATACGCAGTATTTT. Encoded protein: CASSSRRSDTQYF.

The chain employs TRBV19 and TRBJ2-5, with a possible D match to TRBD1 (5 bases). Looked up from germline, CDR1 is LNHDA and CDR2 is SQIVND (reference sequence). The V gene lost 3 bases and the J gene lost 5 bases, with 13 bases spanning the gap. CDR3 length: 14 residues. The DNA of the CDR3 is TGTGCCAGTAGTATGGGCCAGGGAAGGGAGACCCAGTACTTC. It is translated as CASSMGQGRETQYF.

This chain uses TRBV7-2 with TRBJ2-7, with a weak D call TRBD1 (6 bases). Germline V gene data show CDR1 as SGHTA and CDR2 as FQGNSA. There are 15 residues in the CDR3. V was cut by 1 base and J by 4 bases, with 14 bases left in between. The CDR3 here is CASSLGGGWAYEQYF. The CDR3 nucleotides are TGTGCCAGCAGCTTAGGAGGGGGATGGGCTTACGAGCAGTACTTC.

This clone was observed a handful of times. V is TRBV10-3 and J is TRBJ2-7; perhaps TRBD1 as D (6 bases). The CDR3 covers 18 residues. V lost 8 bases to trimming and J lost 4 bases, with 30 bases between them. Per germline, CDR1 ENHRY and CDR2 SYGVKD. In nucleotides, the CDR3 is TGTGCCATCCATCCGGGCAGGGGATCCCCCCAATACCTTTACGAGCAGTACTTC. Translated: CAIHPGRGSPQYLYEQYF.

The chain links TRBV7-9 to TRBJ1-2; D perhaps matches TRBD1 (5 bases). The CDR3 covers 13 residues. V lost 1 base and J 4 bases, leaving 7 bases between the germline ends. CDR1 is SEHNR, CDR2 FQNEAQ, per germline (reference sequence). The CDR3 sequence: CASSLGQPYGYTF. In DNA form, the CDR3 reads TGTGCCAGCAGCTTAGGACAGCCCTATGGCTACACCTTC.

The chain combines TRBV6-5 with TRBJ1-6; 7 bases match TRBD1. Trimming removed 2 bases from V and 7 bases from J; junction bases left unmatched: 8. CDR1 MNHEY and CDR2 SVGAGI come from the germline V gene. This CDR3 is 16 amino acids long. CDR3 residues: CASSYLSDRVNSPLHF. The CDR3, as DNA: TGTGCCAGCAGTTACCTTAGCGACAGGGTAAATTCACCCCTCCACTTT.

This rearrangement joins TRBV7-6 to TRBJ2-1, with a possible D match to TRBD1 (6 bases). The germline V gene encodes CDR1 SGHVS and CDR2 FNYEAQ. V was shortened by 2 bases and J by 3 bases, with 11 bases between the two germline ends. The CDR3 spans 15 residues. In DNA form, the CDR3 reads TGTGCCAGCAGCTTACGGAGAGGGGGCTACAATGAGCAGTTCTTC. It yields the protein CASSLRRGGYNEQFF.

The chain carries TRBV7-9 and TRBJ2-4; 11 positions agree with TRBD1. The CDR3 length is 18 residues. Germline CDR1 SEHNR, CDR2 FQNEAQ (reference sequence). V shed 2 bases and J 3 bases; nucleotides not matched to a gene: 9. CDR3 in DNA: TGTGCCAGCAGCTTAAGACCGGGACAGGGGGATGTCAAAAACATTCAGTACTTC. This translates into CASSLRPGQGDVKNIQYF.

V gene TRBV9 combines with J gene TRBJ1-6, with D possibly matching TRBD1 (6 bases). V was trimmed by 0 bases and J by 6 bases, leaving 10 bases between them. Germline V gives CDR1 SGDLS, CDR2 YYNGEE. The CDR3 is 15 residues long. The CDR3: CASSVVGTSNSPLHF. CDR3 nucleotides: TGTGCCAGCAGCGTAGTGGGGACAAGTAATTCACCCCTCCACTTT.

This clone has ten or more counts. This chain links TRBV18 with TRBJ2-7, with unresolved D. Looked up from germline, CDR1 is KGHSH and CDR2 is LQKENI. The CDR3 consists of 13 residues. Trimming took 6 bases from V and 3 from J, leaving 12 bases between them. The DNA of the CDR3 is TGTGCCAGCTCCTCAGGTCCGAGCTACGAGCAGTACTTC. Protein product: CASSSGPSYEQYF.

In this sample, this clone is medium-sized. This rearrangement joins TRBV27 to TRBJ2-3; 16 bases match TRBD2. V lost 6 bases and J lost 1; bases outside the gene matches: 4. The V gene's germline CDR1 is MNHEY and CDR2 SMNVEV (reference sequence). The CDR3 spans 17 residues. This chain's CDR3 is CASSSGTSGRGTDTQYF. CDR3 coding DNA: TGTGCCAGCAGCTCTGGGACTAGCGGGAGGGGCACAGATACGCAGTATTTT.

V and J are TRBV20-1 and TRBJ1-2, with no clear D. The V gene lost 3 bases and the J gene lost 6 bases, with 11 bases spanning the gap. The CDR3 totals 12 residues. Germline loops: CDR1 DFQATT, CDR2 SNEGSKA (reference sequence). The CDR3 coding sequence is TGCAGTGCTAGTCGGGGTGGCGATGGCTACACCTTC. Amino acids: CSASRGGDGYTF.

The rearrangement joins TRBV6-5 to TRBJ2-7; D is possibly TRBD2 (5 bases). The CDR3 runs to 16 residues. Germline assignment: CDR1 MNHEY and CDR2 SVGAGI. Trimming stripped 4 bases from V and 5 bases from J, with 21 bases between. CDR3 nucleotides: TGTGCCAGCAGTTTCCGACGGGGTGCCTACGGGAACGAGCAGTACTTC. Amino acids: CASSFRRGAYGNEQYF.